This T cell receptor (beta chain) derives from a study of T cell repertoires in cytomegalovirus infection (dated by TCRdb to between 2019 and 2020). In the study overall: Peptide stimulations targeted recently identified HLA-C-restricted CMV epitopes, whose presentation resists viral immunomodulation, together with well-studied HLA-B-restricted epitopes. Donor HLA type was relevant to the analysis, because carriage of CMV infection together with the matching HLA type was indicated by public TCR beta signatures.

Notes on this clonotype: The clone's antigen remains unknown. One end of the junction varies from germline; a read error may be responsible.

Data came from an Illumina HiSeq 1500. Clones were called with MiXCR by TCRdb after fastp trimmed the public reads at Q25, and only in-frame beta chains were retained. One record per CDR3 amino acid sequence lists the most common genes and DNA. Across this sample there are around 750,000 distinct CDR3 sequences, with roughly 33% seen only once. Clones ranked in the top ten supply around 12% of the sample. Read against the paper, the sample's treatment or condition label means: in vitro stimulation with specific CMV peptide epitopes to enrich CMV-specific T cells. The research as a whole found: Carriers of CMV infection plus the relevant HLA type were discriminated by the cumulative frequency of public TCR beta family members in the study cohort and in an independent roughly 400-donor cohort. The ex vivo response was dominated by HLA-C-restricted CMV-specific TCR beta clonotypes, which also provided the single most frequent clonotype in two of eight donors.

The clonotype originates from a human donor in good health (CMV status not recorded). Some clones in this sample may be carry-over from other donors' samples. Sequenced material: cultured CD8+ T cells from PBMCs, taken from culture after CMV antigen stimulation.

The bases read TGTGCCAGCAGCGCCGGGACTGGTAAAAATTTT. This translates into CASSAGTGKNF. The V and J segments used are TRBV9 and TRBJ2-3; a tentative D match to TRBD2 spans 6 bases. There are 11 amino acids in the CDR3, from cysteine to phenylalanine inclusive. The DNA shown is the 33-base CDR3, in frame from base 1. Sequences SGDLS (CDR1) and YYNGEE (CDR2) are obtained from the germline V gene.